This T cell receptor (beta chain) comes out of a study of T-cell reconstitution after alpha-beta-depleted transplantation in children. Whole-study findings and limits: Newly produced T cells mostly accounted for T-cell counts and diversity one year post-transplant. Diversity of TCRbeta at day 60 was high in some patients, arising from surviving recipient T cells and thymic progenitors. Reports say that about two months after transplant, the alpha-beta T cells came out of several hundred graft clones that had expanded.

There are many counts of this clonotype. Antigen: not known. Preparation of the TCRbeta library involved a method that used unique molecular identifiers. In TCRdb, the PCR reads were re-called with MiXCR into one record per CDR3 protein. The table has over 150,000 distinct CDR3 sequences, around 5.9% seen once. Trimming removed 6 bases from V and 1 base from J, with 10 bases in between. CDR1 and CDR2 from the germline V gene are MNHEY and SMNVEV (reference sequence). This CDR3 is 14 amino acids long. Sequencing used PBMCs, obtained before TCRalphabeta/CD19-depleted stem cell transplant. This sequence originates from a girl under two years old with combined immunodeficiency, due to receive a stem cell transplant. The rearrangement links TRBV27 to TRBJ2-1; TRBD2 is a possible D gene (6 bases). The CDR3 loop reads CASRRRGSYNEQFF. The CDR3 DNA reads as TGTGCCAGCAGGAGGCGGGGATCCTACAATGAGCAGTTCTTC.